This T cell receptor beta chain is from a study of cytomegalovirus exposure and HLA in healthy donors. Amplification used 60 Vbeta primers and 13 Jbeta primers. Assay: immunoSEQ multiplex PCR; the TCRdb copy retains only in-frame clones and omits some. Among 100,000 to 150,000 clones listed, 60% to 85% were seen once. This CDR3 is built from 15 residues. Germline CDR1 reads MNHEY; CDR2 reads SVGAGI. Trimming stripped 6 bases from V and 6 bases from J, with 21 bases between. The chain has TRBV6-5 and TRBJ2-7, with a tentative D call TRBD1 (6 bases). The sample consisted of PBMCs. This TCR was recovered from a young woman in good health and CMV-seronegative. DNA for the CDR3: TGTGCCAGCAGCCCGGACAGACTTAGGGGCGGCGAGCAGTACTTC. Residues: CASSPDRLRGGEQYF.